The 27 T cell receptor beta chains reported below all come from one sample, sequenced in a study of post-analysis software for immune sequencing data. The library was made from cDNA and included unique molecular identifiers. MiXCR, applied by TCRdb to the PCR reads, yields one record per CDR3 protein. The data contain roughly 700,000 distinct CDR3 sequences, around 27% of them singletons. Study-level results: Five or six TRBV segments, TRBV5-6, TRBV5-1 and TRBV20-1 among them, were found more frequent in patients than controls.

These TCRs are of unknown antigen specificity. Sequencing used blood. All receptors come from a girl between 10 and 17 years old with multiple sclerosis.

V gene TRBV5-1 combines with J gene TRBJ2-4; D not certain. CDR1 is SGHRS, CDR2 YFSETQ, per germline. Between the trimmed V and J ends, which lost 2 bases and 3 bases, there was a span of 12 bases. This CDR3 has 15 residues. CDR3 nucleotides: TGCGCCAGCAGCTTACAAACAGATGGCAAAAACATTCAGTACTTC. Translation gives CASSLQTDGKNIQYF.

This clonotype was counted between two and nine times. This chain uses TRBV6-1 with TRBJ1-1; TRBD1 matches at 7 bases. Germline CDR1 is MNHNS and CDR2 is SASEGT. Germline trimming cut 6 bases from V and 1 base from J; bases unmatched to any gene: 8. This CDR3 comprises 15 residues. CDR3 loop: CASRVGQVKNTEAFF. CDR3 nucleotides: TGTGCCAGCAGGGTTGGACAGGTCAAGAACACTGAAGCTTTCTTT.

There are a few counts of this clonotype. The J gene is TRBJ2-5, the V gene TRBV7-9; TRBD2 matches 10 bases. The junction had 16 bases not matched to a gene; V was cut back by 1 base and J by 11 bases. This CDR3 contains 17 residues. CDR1 is SEHNR, CDR2 FQNEAQ, per germline (reference sequence). In DNA form, the CDR3 reads TGTGCCAGCAGCTTAGATGGTTTCTGGACTAGCGGCGGAGAGCAGTACTTC. Amino acids: CASSLDGFWTSGGEQYF.

The chain uses TRBV29-1 and TRBJ2-3, with no clear D. This CDR3 has 12 residues. Germline assignment: CDR1 SQVTM and CDR2 ANQGSEA. Trimming took off 3 bases at V and 2 bases at J, with 6 bases between the two ends. CDR3 DNA sequence: TGCAGCGTTGACAGAGACACAGATACGCAGTATTTT. As protein: CSVDRDTDTQYF.

The V gene is TRBV28, the J gene TRBJ2-3, with 7 positions matching TRBD2. Germline V gives CDR1 MDHEN, CDR2 SYDVKM. The CDR3 contains 15 residues. J gave up 2 bases and V 2 bases, and 4 bases lay outside the gene matches. The CDR3 protein is CASSLAGEPTDTQYF. The CDR3 DNA reads as TGTGCCAGCAGTTTAGCGGGAGAGCCCACAGATACGCAGTATTTT.

V and J are TRBV2 and TRBJ2-7; D is uncertain. The CDR3 has 16 residues. Looked up from germline, CDR1 is SNHLY and CDR2 is FYNNEI. Trimming stripped 2 bases from V and 3 bases from J, with 17 bases between. The CDR3 here is CASSESLGFIIYEQYF. As DNA, the CDR3 is TGTGCCAGCAGTGAATCTCTAGGGTTCATTATCTACGAGCAGTACTTC.

This chain connects TRBV4-1 to TRBJ2-5, with TRBD1 identical over 8 bases. The V segment lost 5 bases and the J segment 11 bases; nucleotides outside the gene matches: 13. CDR1 and CDR2 (germline): MGHRA, YSYEKL. There are 14 residues in the CDR3. CDR3 nucleotides: TGCGCCAGCAGCGTCCGGGACAGGATCTATGAGCAGTACTTC. Encoded protein: CASSVRDRIYEQYF.

The chain links TRBV15 to TRBJ2-4; D not resolved. In germline, CDR1 is LNHNV, CDR2 YYDKDF (reference sequence). The V end was cut by 0 bases, the J end by 7 bases, with 16 bases between. The CDR3 consists of 16 residues. CDR3 bases: TGTGCCACCAGCAGAGATCGTAGTCACTCTGGCAACATTCAGTACTTC. It yields the protein CATSRDRSHSGNIQYF. Full variable domain (rest looked up from reference TRBV15 and TRBJ2-4): DAMVIQNPRYQVTQFGKPVTLSCSQTLNHNVMYWYQQKSSQAPKLLFHYYDKDFNNEADTPDNFQSRRPNTSFCFLDIRSPGLGDTAMYLCATSRDRSHSGNIQYFGAGTRLSVL.

The V and J genes are TRBV20-1 and TRBJ2-5; weak D call: TRBD1 (5 bases). This CDR3 has 11 amino acids. Germline V gene sequence: CDR1 DFQATT, CDR2 SNEGSKA (reference sequence). V shed 2 bases and J shed 11 bases, with 12 bases lying between them. This chain's CDR3 is CSARTGTLQYF. DNA for the CDR3: TGCAGTGCTAGAACAGGAACCCTGCAGTACTTC.

This clonotype was observed a few times. This chain joins TRBV15 and TRBJ2-3; D remains ambiguous. Looked up from germline, CDR1 is LNHNV and CDR2 is YYDKDF (reference sequence). The V gene lost 0 bases and the J gene lost 2 bases, with 9 bases spanning the gap. The CDR3 contains 15 residues. CDR3 amino acids: CATSRDFRYTDTQYF. DNA for the CDR3: TGTGCCACCAGCAGAGATTTTCGGTACACAGATACGCAGTATTTT.

V is TRBV14 and J is TRBJ2-1; TRBD2 matches at 8 bases. The CDR3 has 16 amino acids. Germline trimming cut 5 bases from V and 6 bases from J; bases unmatched to any gene: 12. Looked up from germline, CDR1 is SGHDN and CDR2 is FVKESK. DNA for the CDR3: TGTGCCAGCAGCTTTAAAGCGGGAGTAGCTGTCAATGAGCAGTTCTTC. Its translation is CASSFKAGVAVNEQFF.

The chain combines TRBV7-2 with TRBJ2-1, with D possibly TRBD1 on 6 matching bases. V was cut by 5 bases and J by 10 bases, with 24 bases left in between. The CDR3 is 16 residues long. CDR1 SGHTA and CDR2 FQGNSA come from the germline V gene. The CDR3 DNA reads TGTGCCAGCAGCGCCCACAGGGCCCTCGGGGTCAACGAGCAGTTCTTC. Encoded protein: CASSAHRALGVNEQFF.

The chain combines TRBV20-1 with TRBJ2-3, with 7 nucleotides matching TRBD2. J was trimmed by 2 bases and V by 8 bases; bases with no gene match: 10. The CDR3 loop spans 14 amino acids. Germline CDR1 DFQATT, CDR2 SNEGSKA (reference sequence). The CDR3 spells CSTSMGGVTDTQYF. For the CDR3, the DNA is TGCAGTACCTCAATGGGGGGGGTCACAGATACGCAGTATTTT.

The chain combines TRBV19 with TRBJ1-1; 7 bases agree with TRBD1. Trimming at V came to 3 bases and at J to 5 bases, leaving 6 bases not matched to a gene. CDR3 length: 14 amino acids. Looked up from germline, CDR1 is LNHDA and CDR2 is SQIVND (reference sequence). CDR3 bases: TGTGCCAGTAGTATCCCCCAGGGGGGTACTGAAGCTTTCTTT. It is translated as CASSIPQGGTEAFF.

The rearrangement joins TRBV7-2 to TRBJ2-3; D might be TRBD2 (6 bases). Germline V lookup: CDR1 SGHTA, CDR2 FQGNSA. This CDR3 spans 16 amino acids. Trimming left V 2 bases short and J 7 bases short, with 19 bases between. The CDR3 loop is CASSLLATGSGNTQYF. CDR3 coding DNA: TGTGCCAGCAGCTTACTAGCGACGGGCTCGGGGAATACGCAGTATTTT.

There are a few counts of this clonotype. The chain couples TRBV3-1 to TRBJ2-1; 8 bases match TRBD2. The V gene end was trimmed by 3 bases and the J gene end by 10 bases; junction bases not matched to a gene: 5. Looked up from germline, CDR1 is LGHDT and CDR2 is YNNKEL (reference sequence). This CDR3 has 13 amino acids. The CDR3 sequence: CASSQGGGREQFF. The CDR3 DNA follows: TGTGCCAGCAGCCAGGGAGGCGGGAGGGAGCAGTTCTTC.

The chain uses TRBV28 and TRBJ2-7; D not certain. The germline V and J ends were trimmed by 8 bases and 0 bases, with 8 bases remaining between them. This CDR3 comprises 12 residues. Germline CDR1 and CDR2: MDHEN and SYDVKM. CDR3 protein: CASHDDSYEQYF. The CDR3 DNA reads TGTGCCAGCCACGATGACTCCTACGAGCAGTACTTC.

Only a few counts were recorded for this clonotype. The chain combines TRBV11-3 with TRBJ2-3; 12 bases map to TRBD2. The germline V gene has CDR1 SGHNT and CDR2 YENEEA. Losses at the gene ends were 5 bases for V and 4 bases for J; bases not matched to a gene: 4. The CDR3 spans 15 residues. CDR3 loop: CASSDGLAGPDTQYF. In DNA form, the CDR3 reads TGTGCCAGCAGCGACGGACTAGCGGGACCAGATACGCAGTATTTT.

There are a few counts of this clonotype. J is TRBJ1-1 and V is TRBV3-1; possibly TRBD1 for D (5 bases). CDR1 and CDR2 from the germline V gene are LGHDT and YNNKEL (reference sequence). The CDR3 covers 14 residues. Trimming took off 2 bases at V and 4 bases at J, with 11 bases between the two ends. The CDR3 DNA reads TGTGCCAGCAGCCAACAGGGTTTAGGCACTGAAGCTTTCTTT. Translating it yields CASSQQGLGTEAFF. Filled out from reference TRBV3-1 and TRBJ1-1, the complete variable domain reads DTAVSQTPKYLVTQMGNDKSIKCEQNLGHDTMYWYKQDSKKFLKIMFSYNNKELIINETVPNRFSPKSPDKAHLNLHINSLELGDSAVYFCASSQQGLGTEAFFGQGTRLTVV.

The rearrangement uses TRBV11-2 and TRBJ2-3; maybe TRBD2 (5 bases). The length of the CDR3 is 15 residues. V was shortened by 2 bases and J by 4 bases, with 13 bases between the two germline ends. Per germline, CDR1 SGHAT and CDR2 FQNNGV. The CDR3 loop reads CASSLRSTEADTQYF. In DNA, the CDR3 is TGTGCCAGCAGCTTACGGTCAACGGAGGCAGATACGCAGTATTTT.

This clonotype came up a few times. The rearrangement joins TRBV20-1 to TRBJ2-5, with 16 bases matching TRBD2. The CDR3 has 15 residues. V trimming: 0 bases; J trimming: 12 bases; junction bases outside the gene matches: 7. Germline CDR1 and CDR2: DFQATT and SNEGSKA (reference sequence). The CDR3: CSARDTGTSGRVEYF. CDR3 coding DNA: TGCAGTGCTAGAGACACCGGGACTAGCGGGAGGGTGGAGTACTTC.

The chain is built from TRBV6-6 and TRBJ2-3; D is ambiguous. The length of the CDR3 is 12 residues. V was trimmed by 10 bases and J by 2 bases, leaving 10 bases between them. The germline gives CDR1 MNHNY, CDR2 SVGAGI (reference sequence). CDR3 nucleotides: TGTGCCACCTGCAAAGACACAGATACGCAGTATTTT. This codes for CATCKDTDTQYF.

This clonotype was observed a few times. The chain links TRBV2 to TRBJ2-4, with TRBD1 matching over 9 bases. The trim removed 4 bases at V and 6 bases at J, leaving 4 bases unmatched. This CDR3 is built from 14 residues. The germline V gene has CDR1 SNHLY and CDR2 FYNNEI. The CDR3 nucleotides read TGTGCCAGCAGTGCGGGACAGGGAGGAAACATTCAGTACTTC. Its translation: CASSAGQGGNIQYF.

This chain connects TRBV7-2 to TRBJ2-1; 9 bases align to TRBD2. The CDR3 is 17 residues long. Trimming cost V 5 bases and J 8 bases; bases outside gene matches: 16. Germline CDR1 reads SGHTA; CDR2 reads FQGNSA. As DNA, the CDR3 is TGTGCCAGCAGCCTAGAGCTGAGGGTAGCGGGAGTCGATGAGCAGTTCTTC. It is translated as CASSLELRVAGVDEQFF. Drawing the rest from reference TRBV7-2 and TRBJ2-1, the complete variable domain is GAGVSQSPSNKVTEKGKDVELRCDPISGHTALYWYRQSLGQGLEFLIYFQGNSAPDKSGLPSDRFSAERTGGSVSTLTIQRTQQEDSAVYLCASSLELRVAGVDEQFFGPGTRLTVL.

The chain uses TRBV5-1 and TRBJ2-3; tentatively, D is TRBD1 (6 bases). The V gene's germline CDR1 is SGHRS and CDR2 YFSETQ. The CDR3 length is 16 residues. V was trimmed by 0 bases and J by 0 bases, leaving 11 bases between them. The CDR3 DNA reads TGCGCCAGCAGCTTGGGGACAGCGACTAGCACAGATACGCAGTATTTT. Translation: CASSLGTATSTDTQYF.

This clonotype was counted only a few times. The genes are TRBV12-3 or TRBV12-4 and TRBJ2-5; 10 nucleotides align to TRBD2. This CDR3 has 14 amino acids. The J segment lost 4 bases and the V segment lost 10 bases, leaving 9 bases of the junction unmatched. CDR3 nucleotides: TGTGCCACCCGGACTAGCGGAGCCCGAGAGACCCAGTACTTC. Translation: CATRTSGARETQYF.

This clonotype was found a few times. This chain connects TRBV15 to TRBJ2-7, with 7 bases fitting TRBD1. This CDR3 is built from 15 residues. From germline, CDR1 is LNHNV and CDR2 YYDKDF (reference sequence). The trim removed 1 base at V and 6 bases at J, leaving 9 bases unmatched. The chain's CDR3 is CATSRARTGHSEQYF. CDR3 sequence (DNA): TGTGCCACCAGCAGAGCCAGGACAGGACATAGCGAGCAGTACTTC.